This TCR beta chain was observed in a study of cytomegalovirus exposure and HLA in healthy donors. CDR3 size: 15 residues. In germline, CDR1 is MDHEN, CDR2 SYDVKM. With 2 bases removed from V and 0 bases from J, the gap between germline ends came to 8 bases. This clone was observed once. Its target is unknown. Healthy bone marrow donors supplied every sample. The PCR ran on 60 Vbeta and 13 Jbeta primers. This table comes from immunoSEQ multiplex PCR, and its TCRdb copy is limited to in-frame clones, with some not included. The table lists around 120,000 clones, approximately 80% of them singletons, with around 1.2% in the top ten. Regarding the study as a whole: The authors later linked a missense DCLRE1C variant to TCR beta V- and J-gene trimming. The authors considered a cluster of highly shared sequence variants likely to be a sequencing artifact.

The receptor was isolated from a girl aged 2-10 years in good health and CMV-seronegative. The J gene is TRBJ1-5, the V gene TRBV28; D call uncertain. Sequenced input: PBMCs. CDR3 sequence reads: CASSLEGYSNQPQHF. The CDR3, as DNA: TGTGCCAGCAGTTTAGAGGGTTATAGCAATCAGCCCCAGCATTTT.